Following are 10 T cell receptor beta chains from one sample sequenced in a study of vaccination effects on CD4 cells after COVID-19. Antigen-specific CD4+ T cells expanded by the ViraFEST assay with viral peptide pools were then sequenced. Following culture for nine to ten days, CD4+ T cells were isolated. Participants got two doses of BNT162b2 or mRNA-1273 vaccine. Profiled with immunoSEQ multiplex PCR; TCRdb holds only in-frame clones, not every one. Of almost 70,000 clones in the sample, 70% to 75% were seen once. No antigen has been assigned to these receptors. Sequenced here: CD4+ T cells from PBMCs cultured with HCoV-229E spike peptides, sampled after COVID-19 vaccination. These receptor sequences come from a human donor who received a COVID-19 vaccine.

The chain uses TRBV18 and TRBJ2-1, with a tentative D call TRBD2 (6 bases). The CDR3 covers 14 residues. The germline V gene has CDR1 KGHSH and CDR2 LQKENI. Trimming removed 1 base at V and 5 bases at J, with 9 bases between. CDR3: CASSPRSGDNEQFF. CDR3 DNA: TGTGCCAGCTCACCACGGTCGGGGGACAATGAGCAGTTCTTC. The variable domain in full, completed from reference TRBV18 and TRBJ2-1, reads NAGVMQNPRHLVRRRGQEARLRCSPMKGHSHVYWYRQLPEEGLKFMVYLQKENIIDESGMPKERFSAEFPKEGPSILRIQQVVRGDSAAYFCASSPRSGDNEQFFGPGTRLTVL.

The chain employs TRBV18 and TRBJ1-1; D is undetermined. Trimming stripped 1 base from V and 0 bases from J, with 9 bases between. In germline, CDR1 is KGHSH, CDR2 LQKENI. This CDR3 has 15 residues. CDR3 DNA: TGTGCCAGCTCACCACGTGGTGGGATGAACACTGAAGCTTTCTTT. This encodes CASSPRGGMNTEAFF.

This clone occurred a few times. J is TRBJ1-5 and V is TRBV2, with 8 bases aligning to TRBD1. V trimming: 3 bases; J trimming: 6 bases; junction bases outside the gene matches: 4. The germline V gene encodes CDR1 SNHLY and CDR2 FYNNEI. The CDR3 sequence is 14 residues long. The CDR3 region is CASSDRTGFQPQHF. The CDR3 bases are TGTGCCAGCAGTGATAGGACAGGGTTTCAGCCCCAGCATTTT.

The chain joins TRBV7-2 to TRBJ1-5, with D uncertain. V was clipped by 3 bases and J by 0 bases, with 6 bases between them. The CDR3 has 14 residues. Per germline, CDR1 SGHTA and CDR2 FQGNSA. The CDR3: CASSLGNSNQPQHF. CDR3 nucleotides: TGTGCCAGCAGCTTGGGGAATAGCAATCAGCCCCAGCATTTT.

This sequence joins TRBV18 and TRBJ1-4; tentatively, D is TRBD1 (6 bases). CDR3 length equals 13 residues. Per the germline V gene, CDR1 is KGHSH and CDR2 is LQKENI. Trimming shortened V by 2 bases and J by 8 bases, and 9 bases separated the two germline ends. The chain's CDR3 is CASSPIRGEKLFF. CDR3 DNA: TGTGCCAGCTCACCAATCAGGGGAGAAAAACTGTTTTTT.

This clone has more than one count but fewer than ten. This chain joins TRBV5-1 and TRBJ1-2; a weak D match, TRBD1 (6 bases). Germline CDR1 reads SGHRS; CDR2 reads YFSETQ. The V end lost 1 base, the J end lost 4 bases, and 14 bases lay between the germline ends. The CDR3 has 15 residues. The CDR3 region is CASSLSQDSTYGYTF. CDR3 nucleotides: TGCGCCAGCAGCTTGTCTCAGGACAGCACCTATGGCTACACCTTC. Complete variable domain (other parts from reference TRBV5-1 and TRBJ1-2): KAGVTQTPRYLIKTRGQQVTLSCSPISGHRSVSWYQQTPGQGLQFLFEYFSETQRNKGNFPGRFSGRQFSNSRSEMNVSTLELGDSALYLCASSLSQDSTYGYTFGSGTRLTVV.

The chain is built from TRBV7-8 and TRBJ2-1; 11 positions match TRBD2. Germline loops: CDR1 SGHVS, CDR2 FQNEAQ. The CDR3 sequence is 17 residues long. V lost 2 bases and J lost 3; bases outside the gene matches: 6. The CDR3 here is CASSLNPSGGLYNEQFF. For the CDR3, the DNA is TGTGCCAGCAGCTTAAATCCTAGCGGGGGGCTCTACAATGAGCAGTTCTTC.

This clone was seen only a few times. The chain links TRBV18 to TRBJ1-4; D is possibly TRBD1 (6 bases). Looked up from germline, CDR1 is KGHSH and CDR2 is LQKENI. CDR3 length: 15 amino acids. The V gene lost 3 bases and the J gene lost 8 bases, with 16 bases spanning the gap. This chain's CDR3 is CASSPPGQRGEKLFF. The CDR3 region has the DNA TGTGCCAGCTCACCGCCGGGACAAAGAGGGGAAAAACTGTTTTTT.

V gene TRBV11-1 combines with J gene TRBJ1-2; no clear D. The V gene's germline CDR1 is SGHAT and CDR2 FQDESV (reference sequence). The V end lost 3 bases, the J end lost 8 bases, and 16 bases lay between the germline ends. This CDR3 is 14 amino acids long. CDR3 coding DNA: TGTGCCAGCAGCTTGCAGCAGGCAGCCGGGGGCTACACCTTC. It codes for CASSLQQAAGGYTF.

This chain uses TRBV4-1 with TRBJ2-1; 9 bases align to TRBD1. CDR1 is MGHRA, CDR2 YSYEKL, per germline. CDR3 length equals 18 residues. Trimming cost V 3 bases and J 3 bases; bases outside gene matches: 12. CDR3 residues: CASSHARDRVLGYNEQFF. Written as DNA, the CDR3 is TGCGCCAGCAGCCACGCTCGGGACAGGGTTTTGGGCTACAATGAGCAGTTCTTC.